The 18 T cell receptor beta chains below were found in one sample sequenced in a study of T cell responses to AZD1222 COVID-19 vaccine. Profiling relied on immunoSEQ multiplex PCR, and the TCRdb table lists in-frame clones only, not all of them. This sample has 100,000 to 150,000 clones, with 90% found just once. The sample was peripheral blood, taken on day 0 of AZD1222 vaccination. Receptor source: an adult in good health.

The chain joins TRBV19 to TRBJ1-6; D is ambiguous. V lost 3 bases, J lost 8 bases, and 5 bases lay in between. The germline V gene encodes CDR1 LNHDA and CDR2 SQIVND (reference sequence). The CDR3 has 12 amino acids. The CDR3 sequence is CASSMAHSPLHF. The DNA for the CDR3 is TGTGCCAGTAGTATGGCGCATTCACCCCTCCACTTT. Together with reference TRBV19 and TRBJ1-6, the CDR3 gives the full variable domain: DGGITQSPKYLFRKEGQNVTLSCEQNLNHDAMYWYRQDPGQGLRLIYYSQIVNDFQKGDIAEGYSVSREKKESFPLTVTSAQKNPTAFYLCASSMAHSPLHFGNGTRLTVT.

The V and J genes are TRBV28 and TRBJ1-4, with D possibly being TRBD1 (5 bases). CDR1 MDHEN and CDR2 SYDVKM come from the germline V gene. Trimming pared 6 bases from V and 8 bases from J, leaving 16 bases between. The CDR3 has 14 residues. The CDR3 is CASRGVGTKEKLFF. The CDR3, as DNA: TGTGCCAGCAGGGGTGTGGGGACGAAGGAAAAACTGTTTTTT. Complete variable domain (other parts from reference TRBV28 and TRBJ1-4): DVKVTQSSRYLVKRTGEKVFLECVQDMDHENMFWYRQDPGLGLRLIYFSYDVKMKEKGDIPEGYSVSREKKERFSLILESASTNQTSMYLCASRGVGTKEKLFFGSGTQLSVL.

V and J are TRBV3-1 (or the pseudogene TRBV3-2) and TRBJ2-2, with TRBD2 matching over 8 bases. With V trimmed by 3 bases and J by 4 bases, 4 bases remained unmatched. This CDR3 is 15 amino acids long. From germline, CDR1 is LGHDT and CDR2 YNNKEL (reference sequence). CDR3 DNA sequence: TGTGCCAGCAGCCACAGGACTAGCAGCACCGGGGAGCTGTTTTTT. It codes for CASSHRTSSTGELFF.

The chain is built from TRBV7-2 and TRBJ2-3; 8 bases align to TRBD2. From germline, CDR1 is SGHTA and CDR2 FQGNSA. The CDR3 length is 19 residues. J lost 0 bases, V lost 3 bases, and 14 bases had no gene match. The CDR3: CASSLRAGGTYSSTDTQYF. Written as DNA, the CDR3 is TGTGCCAGCAGCTTGCGGGCGGGGGGTACCTATTCTAGCACAGATACGCAGTATTTT.

The chain has TRBV9 and TRBJ2-1; the D gene could be TRBD1 or TRBD2 (7 bases each). The V end lost 3 bases, the J end lost 0 bases, and 19 bases lay between the germline ends. The CDR3 sequence is 18 residues long. The germline V gene encodes CDR1 SGDLS and CDR2 YYNGEE. CDR3 sequence reads: CASSAVSGGASSYNEQFF. The DNA of the CDR3 is TGTGCCAGCAGCGCCGTCTCAGGGGGGGCGAGCTCCTACAATGAGCAGTTCTTC.

This clone has more than one count but fewer than ten. This chain links TRBV28 with TRBJ1-3; D is unclear. V lost 8 bases and J 1 base, leaving 6 bases between the germline ends. The CDR3 loop spans 12 amino acids. The V gene's germline CDR1 is MDHEN and CDR2 SYDVKM. CDR3 DNA sequence: TGTGCCAGCGGAACTTCTGGAAACACCATATATTTT. Its protein is CASGTSGNTIYF.

This clone was seen more than once but under ten times. This sequence joins TRBV7-9 and TRBJ1-1, with D maybe TRBD1 (5 bases). The CDR3 consists of 11 residues. V was clipped by 4 bases and J by 9 bases, with 9 bases between them. Germline V gene sequence: CDR1 SEHNR, CDR2 FQNEAQ (reference sequence). In nucleotides, the CDR3 is TGTGCCAGCAGCTGGGGCAGCCAAGCTTTCTTT. This gives the protein CASSWGSQAFF.

The genes are TRBV15 and TRBJ2-5; possible D gene TRBD1, 5 bases. The ends were cut back, 5 bases at V and 7 bases at J, with 8 bases in the middle. The CDR3 has 11 amino acids. Germline V gene sequence: CDR1 LNHNV, CDR2 YYDKDF (reference sequence). The CDR3 nucleotides are TGTGCCACCAGCGGCCAGGGGACCCAGTACTTC. It yields the protein CATSGQGTQYF.

The chain is built from TRBV6-4 and TRBJ2-3; TRBD2 matches at 11 bases. The CDR3 has 17 amino acids. CDR1 and CDR2 (germline): MRHNA, SNTAGT. V dropped 3 bases and J dropped 6; count of bases not matched to a gene: 11. The CDR3: CASSEELAGGSRDTQYF. CDR3 nucleotide sequence: TGTGCCAGCAGTGAAGAGCTAGCGGGGGGTAGCAGGGATACGCAGTATTTT.

The V and J genes are TRBV4-2 and TRBJ2-2, with 10 bases matching TRBD2. Germline CDR1 LGHNA, CDR2 YNFKEQ. This CDR3 contains 18 residues. With V trimmed by 2 bases and J by 4 bases, 10 bases remained unmatched. CDR3 protein: CASSQWGSGGAGTGELFF. The DNA of the CDR3 is TGTGCCAGCAGCCAATGGGGAAGCGGGGGGGCCGGCACCGGGGAGCTGTTTTTT.

V usage is TRBV7-9 and J usage is TRBJ1-1; weak D call: TRBD1 (6 bases). Germline values: CDR1 SEHNR, CDR2 FQNEAQ (reference sequence). This CDR3 has 13 amino acids. The V end was cut by 2 bases, the J end by 3 bases, with 7 bases between. CDR3 sequence (DNA): TGTGCCAGCAGCTTAAGGGGGGACACTGAAGCTTTCTTT. Translation gives CASSLRGDTEAFF.

This chain joins TRBV7-8 and TRBJ1-6; 8 nucleotides agree with TRBD1. This CDR3 has 15 amino acids. Germline V gene data show CDR1 as SGHVS and CDR2 as FQNEAQ. After removal of 1 base from V and 10 bases from J, the junction contained 6 bases not matched to a gene. The CDR3 spells CASSLGRTGSSPLHF. CDR3 DNA: TGTGCCAGCAGCTTAGGACGGACAGGGTCCTCACCCCTCCACTTT. The full variable domain, rest sourced from reference TRBV7-8 and TRBJ1-6, is GAGVSQSPRYKVAKRGQDVALRCDPISGHVSLFWYQQALGQGPEFLTYFQNEAQLDKSGLPSDRFFAERPEGSVSTLKIQRTQQEDSAVYLCASSLGRTGSSPLHFGNGTRLTVT.

The chain uses TRBV14 and TRBJ1-2; tentatively, D is TRBD1 (5 bases). Germline values: CDR1 SGHDN, CDR2 FVKESK. The CDR3 contains 15 residues. Trimming left V 4 bases short and J 4 bases short, with 16 bases between. DNA for the CDR3: TGTGCCAGCAGCCTCCCCGACGGGGACCTCTATGGCTACACCTTC. It translates to CASSLPDGDLYGYTF.

V is TRBV7-9 and J is TRBJ1-1; tentative D call: TRBD1 (6 bases). The CDR3 sequence is 14 residues long. V was clipped by 4 bases and J by 10 bases, with 19 bases between them. Germline CDR1 reads SEHNR; CDR2 reads FQNEAQ (reference sequence). CDR3 region: CASSSLAGTGRAFF. As DNA, the CDR3 is TGTGCCAGCAGCTCCCTTGCCGGTACAGGGAGAGCTTTCTTT.

The chain links TRBV2 to TRBJ1-2, with D unclear. This CDR3 region has 12 residues. Germline V gene data show CDR1 as SNHLY and CDR2 as FYNNEI. Trimming shortened V by 8 bases and J by 4 bases, and 11 bases separated the two germline ends. The CDR3, as DNA: TGTGCCAGCGGCGGAGGCGGCTATGGCTACACCTTC. Translating gives CASGGGGYGYTF.

V and J are TRBV6-5 and TRBJ2-1; 9 nucleotides align to TRBD1. Germline CDR1 MNHEY, CDR2 SVGAGI. The CDR3 extends over 13 amino acids. V lost 6 bases and J lost 14; bases outside the gene matches: 11. The CDR3 coding sequence is TGTGCCAGCAGAACGACAGGGGGGGTGAAGGAGTTCTTC. It codes for CASRTTGGVKEFF.

This clone has only one observation. The V call is TRBV7-2, the J call TRBJ2-2; no definite D call. The CDR3 is 17 amino acids. Germline CDR1 reads SGHTA; CDR2 reads FQGNSA. V lost 0 bases and J lost 0, with 11 bases in between. In DNA, the CDR3 is TGTGCCAGCAGCTTAGCGCGGTCAACCGCGAACACCGGGGAGCTGTTTTTT. The encoded protein is CASSLARSTANTGELFF.

This clone was detected only once. The V call is TRBV7-2, the J call TRBJ2-1; TRBD1 agrees at 11 bases. The V and J ends lost 4 bases and 8 bases, in that order; junction bases with no gene match: 4. CDR1 and CDR2 from the germline V gene are SGHTA and FQGNSA. The CDR3 sequence is 14 residues long. CDR3 protein: CASSSGQGADEQFF. CDR3 sequence (DNA): TGTGCCAGCAGCTCAGGACAGGGGGCCGATGAGCAGTTCTTC.